This TCR beta chain was obtained from a study of T cell responses to AZD1222 COVID-19 vaccine. TCRdb keeps only in-frame clones here, not all; method: immunoSEQ multiplex PCR. The sample gives around 130,000 clones, approximately 94% of which show up once; roughly 6.6% is in the top ten. The CDR3 has 14 amino acids. Trimming shortened V by 0 bases and J by 3 bases, and 12 bases separated the two germline ends. Germline CDR1 GTSNPN, CDR2 SVGIG (reference sequence). Comment on this clone: Its antigen remains unidentified.

Study outcomes and limitations: Among vaccine-associated CD4 TCRs, coverage spanned spike, with dominance at 160-218 and 743-854. Rises in breadth and depth of Spike-specific TCRs came after two AZD1222 doses.

The chain links TRBV30 to TRBJ2-7; no definite D call. The sequence came from an adult in good health. Sequencing was performed on peripheral blood, taken on day 0 of AZD1222 vaccination. CDR3 loop: CAWSVGSRYYEQYF. CDR3 nucleotides: TGTGCCTGGAGTGTAGGGTCACGGTACTACGAGCAGTACTTC. Drawing the rest from reference TRBV30 and TRBJ2-7, the complete variable domain is SQTIHQWPATLVQPVGSPLSLECTVEGTSNPNLYWYRQAAGRGLQLLFYSVGIGQISSEVPQNLSASRPQDRQFILSSKKLLLSDSGFYLCAWSVGSRYYEQYFGPGTRLTVT.